What follows are 10 T cell receptor beta chains derived from one specimen sequenced in a study of CD8 T cells in Susac syndrome. The authors reverse transcribed 0.5 to 1 ug RNA with random hexamers. In TCRdb, the immunoSEQ multiplex PCR reads were re-called with MiXCR into one record per CDR3 protein. The top ten clones hold 0.099% of a sample with some 170,000 distinct CDR3 sequences, roughly 94% of them seen once. The specimen was CD4+ T cells from PBMCs. These receptors all come from a human donor with Susac syndrome.

The chain combines TRBV4-2 with TRBJ2-4; D not certain. V dropped 0 bases and J dropped 4 bases, with 16 bases sitting between them. The CDR3 has 17 residues. The V gene's germline CDR1 is LGHNA and CDR2 YNFKEQ. DNA for the CDR3: TGTGCCAGCAGCCAAGATTTCCAGGTCGCCGGTAAAAACATTCAGTACTTC. Translated: CASSQDFQVAGKNIQYF.

This clonotype showed up just a few times. This chain uses TRBV20-1 with TRBJ2-1; D perhaps matches TRBD2 (6 bases). This CDR3 is built from 15 residues. Per germline, CDR1 DFQATT and CDR2 SNEGSKA (reference sequence). Trimming shortened V by 0 bases and J by 6 bases, and 15 bases separated the two germline ends. In nucleotides, the CDR3 is TGCAGTGCTAGAGATAGGCCTAGCGCTGGCAATGAGCAGTTCTTC. Its protein is CSARDRPSAGNEQFF.

This chain joins TRBV29-1 and TRBJ2-3, with D unclear. The ends were cut back, 4 bases at V and 4 bases at J, with 6 bases in the middle. Germline V gene sequence: CDR1 SQVTM, CDR2 ANQGSEA. The CDR3 length is 11 residues. The CDR3 loop reads CSVGRSDTQYF. The CDR3 region has the DNA TGCAGCGTTGGCAGGTCAGATACGCAGTATTTT.

The rearrangement uses TRBV15 and TRBJ1-2, with 7 bases that match TRBD1. Trimming at V came to 5 bases and at J to 4 bases, leaving 4 bases not matched to a gene. The CDR3 contains 13 residues. The germline gives CDR1 LNHNV, CDR2 YYDKDF (reference sequence). CDR3 region: CATSPRDSYGYTF. CDR3 coding DNA: TGTGCCACCAGCCCCCGGGACAGCTATGGCTACACCTTC.

The chain couples TRBV20-1 to TRBJ2-1, with TRBD2 identical over 8 bases. The CDR3 spans 13 residues. With V trimmed by 6 bases and J by 4 bases, 5 bases remained unmatched. Germline V gives CDR1 DFQATT, CDR2 SNEGSKA (reference sequence). The CDR3 here is CSAHPSGYNEQFF. The CDR3 nucleotides are TGCAGTGCCCATCCTAGCGGGTACAATGAGCAGTTCTTC.

This clonotype was recorded only once. This chain uses TRBV4-1 with TRBJ2-7, with 10 bases aligning to TRBD1. In germline, CDR1 is MGHRA, CDR2 YSYEKL. Germline trimming cut 5 bases from V and 5 bases from J; bases unmatched to any gene: 9. This CDR3 region has 15 residues. The CDR3 here is CASSKLVGQGNEQYF. The CDR3, as DNA: TGCGCCAGCAGCAAGCTCGTGGGACAGGGGAACGAGCAGTACTTC.

This clonotype was recorded only once. The rearrangement joins TRBV5-1 to TRBJ1-1; D may be TRBD1 (6 bases). The CDR3 is made up of 16 amino acids. V lost 4 bases, J lost 0 bases, and 16 bases lay in between. Per germline, CDR1 SGHRS and CDR2 YFSETQ. The CDR3 loop reads CASSLARTVMNTEAFF. The DNA of the CDR3 is TGCGCCAGCAGCCTGGCCCGGACAGTTATGAACACTGAAGCTTTCTTT. Drawing the rest from reference TRBV5-1 and TRBJ1-1, the complete variable domain is KAGVTQTPRYLIKTRGQQVTLSCSPISGHRSVSWYQQTPGQGLQFLFEYFSETQRNKGNFPGRFSGRQFSNSRSEMNVSTLELGDSALYLCASSLARTVMNTEAFFGQGTRLTVV.

This chain joins TRBV2 and TRBJ2-3; 12 bases are a match to TRBD2. Germline values: CDR1 SNHLY, CDR2 FYNNEI. The trim removed 4 bases at V and 4 bases at J, leaving 9 bases unmatched. This CDR3 is built from 17 residues. The CDR3 nucleotides are TGTGCCAGCAGTGTTGATTCTAGCGGGAGGGCCTCAGATACGCAGTATTTT. Its translation: CASSVDSSGRASDTQYF. The complete variable domain, with remaining parts taken from reference TRBV2 and TRBJ2-3, reads EPEVTQTPSHQVTQMGQEVILRCVPISNHLYFYWYRQILGQKVEFLVSFYNNEISEKSEIFDDQFSVERPDGSNFTLKIRSTKLEDSAMYFCASSVDSSGRASDTQYFGPGTRLTVL.

CDR3 DNA sequence: TGCAGTGCTGGGAGGTTTAGCGGGAGTTCCTACAATGAGCAGTTCTTC. It translates to CSAGRFSGSSYNEQFF. The gene calls are TRBV20-1 and TRBJ2-1, with TRBD2 matching over 9 bases. Germline assignment: CDR1 DFQATT and CDR2 SNEGSKA (reference sequence). The CDR3 totals 16 residues. The V segment lost 5 bases and the J segment 1 base; nucleotides outside the gene matches: 9.

The chain links TRBV20-1 to TRBJ2-7; no firm D call. Germline V lookup: CDR1 DFQATT, CDR2 SNEGSKA (reference sequence). Trimming removed 7 bases at V and 4 bases at J, with 11 bases between. The CDR3 contains 11 residues. The CDR3 region is CSGGGDYEQYF. For the CDR3, the DNA is TGCAGTGGGGGTGGTGATTACGAGCAGTACTTC.